The entry below describes one T cell receptor beta chain. Its antigen remains unknown. The data were obtained in a study of beta chain features in type 1 diabetes. About the study: In age, gender and cell yields, patients were similar to healthy donors.

V was shortened by 6 bases and J by 0 bases, with 10 bases between the two germline ends. CDR3 length: 14 amino acids. Germline V lookup: CDR1 LNHNV, CDR2 YYDKDF (reference sequence). Overall study results and limits: The study found fewer insertions and more deletions at VDJ junctions in type 1 diabetes patients. TCRB repertoires of naive, central memory and Treg cells appeared more similar among patients than among healthy donors.

On average, the one heparinised blood draw given by each donor was about 120 mL. Investigators reverse transcribed all isolated RNA, so they sequenced expressed TCRB transcripts. Libraries were prepared by immunoSEQ multiplex PCR; TCRdb keeps only in-frame clonotypes and omits some of them. The sample records around 250,000 clones, 27% being singletons. The specimen sequenced was central memory CD4+ T cells from blood. The chain couples TRBV15 to TRBJ2-3; D gene ambiguous. This receptor was taken from a man aged 25 to 40 in good health. The CDR3 is CATRSAGSTDTQYF. The CDR3 DNA sequence: TGTGCCACCAGGTCGGCAGGTAGCACAGATACGCAGTATTTT.